This TCR beta chain was recovered during a study of T cells in localized non-small cell lung cancer. Data came from immunoSEQ multiplex PCR; TCRdb stores just in-frame clones and leaves some out. The data hold approximately 21,000 clones, with 85% to 90% observed a single time. About this clone: The antigen remains undetermined.

Study-level points and caveats: Measurement of T cell clonality placed uninvolved adjacent lung highest, above the level in tumor. Adjacent lung held a median roughly 60 of the top 100 tumor clones.

Trimming at V came to 2 bases and at J to 5 bases, leaving 7 bases not matched to a gene. Germline V gives CDR1 SGHRS, CDR2 YFSETQ. There are 15 residues in the CDR3. This specimen consisted of peripheral blood, obtained before any cancer treatment. The V and J genes are TRBV5-1 and TRBJ2-1, with 7 bases identical to TRBD1. The origin of this receptor is a male donor older than 55 with stage I lung adenocarcinoma. DNA of the CDR3: TGCGCCAGCAGCTTCGACAGGGTTCCCCACAATGAGCAGTTCTTC. It encodes CASSFDRVPHNEQFF.